This T cell receptor (beta chain) emerged from a study of glioma-infiltrating T cells. Whole-study results and caveats: Gliomas, especially low-grade, showed above-expected tissue-blood divergence; non-neoplastic patients showed below. Very few CDR3 sequences were shared between tissue and blood.

The iRepertoire nested amplicon-rescue multiplex PCR amplified TCR alpha and beta CDR3s from RNA. One-step reverse transcription and amplification started from approximately 100-400 ng of tissue mRNA or PBMC total RNA. From the multiplex PCR reads, TCRdb called clonotypes with MiXCR, one entry per CDR3 protein. The data show approximately 120,000 distinct CDR3 sequences, 25% seen once. V shed 1 base and J shed 5 bases, with 8 bases lying between them. The CDR3 is 13 amino acids. Looked up from germline, CDR1 is LNHDA and CDR2 is SQIVND (reference sequence). This clonotype was observed a few times. Its antigen remains unknown.

Sequenced sample: glioma tissue, nonneoplastic brain tissue, or PBMCs (not recorded which). The clonotype was recovered from a human donor with low-grade glioma or glioblastoma, undergoing nonglioma brain surgery, or in good health (not recorded which). This sequence joins TRBV19 and TRBJ2-5; possibly TRBD1 for D (5 bases). The CDR3 nucleotides read TGTGCCAGTAGTATAGGCAGGGTGGAGACCCAGTACTTC. Protein sequence: CASSIGRVETQYF.